This T cell receptor beta chain appears in the sequencing data of a study of spatial heterogeneity in lung cancer. TCR cDNA molecules each carried a unique molecular identifier. One entry per CDR3 protein, called by TCRdb with MiXCR from the 5' RACE reads. The table includes some 80,000 distinct CDR3 sequences, about 8.5% detected once. In germline, CDR1 is SGHTS, CDR2 YDEGEE. The V and J ends lost 9 bases and 0 bases, in that order; junction bases with no gene match: 10. This CDR3 has 17 residues. This clonotype was seen a few times. Indicated time point: sample taken at primary tumor resection. The rearrangement links TRBV5-8 to TRBJ2-5; 14 bases align to TRBD2. This material consisted of PBMCs, taken at surgery. This receptor was obtained from a male donor with early-stage non-small cell lung cancer. CDR3 loop: CATPGLAGGRYQETQYF. The DNA for the CDR3 is TGTGCCACTCCTGGACTAGCGGGAGGACGCTACCAAGAGACCCAGTACTTC.